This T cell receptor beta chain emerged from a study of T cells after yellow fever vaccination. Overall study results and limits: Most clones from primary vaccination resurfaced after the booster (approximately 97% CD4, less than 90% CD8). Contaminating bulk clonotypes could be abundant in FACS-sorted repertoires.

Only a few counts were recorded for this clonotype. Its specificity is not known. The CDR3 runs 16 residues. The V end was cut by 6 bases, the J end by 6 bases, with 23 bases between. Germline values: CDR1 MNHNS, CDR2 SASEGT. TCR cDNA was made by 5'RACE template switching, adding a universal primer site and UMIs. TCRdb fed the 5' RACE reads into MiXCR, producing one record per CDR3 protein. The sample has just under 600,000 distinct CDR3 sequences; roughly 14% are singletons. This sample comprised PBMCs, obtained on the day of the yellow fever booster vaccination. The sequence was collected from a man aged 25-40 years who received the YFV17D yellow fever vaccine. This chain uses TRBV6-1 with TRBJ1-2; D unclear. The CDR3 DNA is TGTGCCAGCAGCCCAAACGGCGGACTGGAAGTAGATGGCTACACCTTC. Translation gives CASSPNGGLEVDGYTF.